This is a list of T cell receptor beta chains from one sample in a study of tumor-infiltrating lymphocytes in primary liver carcinoma. TCRdb recomputed calls from the multiplex PCR reads with MiXCR, one row per CDR3 protein. Found here are roughly 55,000 distinct CDR3 sequences, over 65% of them singletons; the top ten hold approximately 54%. Sequencing was done on a sample of liver tumor tissue from sampling region 2. Receptor source: a man aged 40-49 years with primary liver carcinoma and hepatitis B virus infection. Both conserved end residues are part of each CDR3. Fields, in order: clone size, V gene, D gene, J gene, CDR3 protein, CDR3 DNA. D genes are given only for firm matches. Clone size is given for some rows only: seen once, a few or many times, or a class if the clone is expanded.

many	TRBV10-3	.	TRBJ1-1	CAISDPKMNTEAFF	TGTGCCATCAGTGACCCGAAGATGAACACTGAAGCTTTCTTT
few	TRBV9	TRBD1	TRBJ2-3	CASSAYGQGSADTQYF	TGTGCCAGCAGCGCCTATGGACAGGGGAGCGCAGATACGCAGTATTTT
.	TRBV6-1	.	TRBJ1-5	CASRIRGPPSIHSNQSQHF	TGTGCCAGTAGGATCAGGGGACCACCCAGCATTCATAGCAATCAGTCCCAGCATTTT
.	TRBV10-2	TRBD2	TRBJ2-3	CASNEASGAPNTQYF	TGCGCTAGCAATGAAGCGAGCGGGGCTCCCAATACGCAGTATTTT
.	TRBV29-1	.	TRBJ1-4	CSVMEGSGEKLFF	TGCAGCGTCATGGAAGGGTCGGGTGAAAAACTATTTTTT
.	TRBV6-1	.	TRBJ2-5	CASTPSRGSQETQYF	TGTGCCAGCACCCCCTCTAGGGGGAGTCAAGAGACCCAGTACTTC
.	TRBV30	TRBD2	TRBJ2-2	CAWSAFGTIEPGELFF	TGTGCCTGGAGTGCCTTTGGGACTATCGAGCCCGGGGAGCTGTTTTTT
many	TRBV5-1	.	TRBJ2-7	CASSAQHEQYF	TGCGCCAGCAGCGCCCAGCACGAGCAGTACTTC
.	TRBV6-2/TRBV6-3	TRBD2	TRBJ2-1	CASFSWISGNNEQFF	TGTGCCAGCTTCTCCTGGATTAGCGGGAACAATGAACAGTTCTTC
few	TRBV11-1	TRBD2	TRBJ2-2	CASSVASGWNTGELFF	TGTGCCAGCAGCGTCGCTAGCGGGTGGAACACCGGGGAGCTGTTTTTT
.	TRBV4-3	TRBD1	TRBJ1-4	CASSRLPGGDRNEKLFF	TGCGCCAGCAGCCGGTTACCGGGAGGGGACAGGAATGAAAAACTGTTTTTT
.	TRBV11-2	.	TRBJ2-1	CASSAPNSPNEQFF	TGTGCCAGTAGCGCTCCGAATAGTCCCAATGAGCAGTTCTTC
.	TRBV4-3	.	TRBJ2-7	CASSQDYEGSYGQYF	TGCGCAAGCAGCCAAGATTATGAGGGTTCTTACGGGCAGTACTTC
.	TRBV7-3	.	TRBJ2-3	CASSGTGGRTDTQYF	TGTGCCAGCAGCGGCACTGGGGGGAGGACAGATACGCAGTATTTT
.	TRBV12-3/TRBV12-4	.	TRBJ2-5	CASSRQETQETQNF	TGTGCCAGCAGTCGTCAGGAGACACAAGAGACCCAGAACTTC
.	TRBV11-2	.	TRBJ2-1	CASTQWGQGNEQSF	.
many	TRBV5-1	.	TRBJ2-7	CASSSTVSDEQYF	TGCGCCAGCAGCTCGACTGTGTCCGACGAGCAGTACTTC
.	TRBV11-2	TRBD2	TRBJ2-7	CVSSLAGTSGLLVYF	TGTGTCAGCAGCTTAGCAGGGACTAGCGGCCTCTTGGTGTACTTC
once	TRBV11-2	.	TRBJ1-1	CASSPGHGSNTEALF	TGTGCCAGCAGCCCGGGGCATGGAAGTAATACTGAAGCTCTCTTT
.	TRBV11-2	.	TRBJ2-7	CTSNLDPGGWEQYF	TGTACCAGCAACTTAGATCCTGGTGGATGGGAGCAGTACTTC
.	TRBV10-1	.	TRBJ2-5	CASSGGRAGRSQESQYF	TGCGCCAGCAGTGGAGGGCGTGCAGGTCGGTCCCAAGAGTCCCAGTACTTC
.	TRBV28	.	TRBJ2-7	CASIRIGGSHERYF	TGTGCCAGCATCCGGATCGGGGGCTCCCACGAGCGGTACTTC
.	TRBV29-1	.	TRBJ1-1	CSVLRTDSNTGAFF	TGCAGCGTTCTTCGTACAGACAGCAACACTGGAGCTTTCTTT
.	TRBV6-6	TRBD1	TRBJ1-1	CACSSTGQESGEAFF	TGTGCCTGCAGTTCCACCGGACAGGAGAGCGGCGAAGCTTTCTTT
.	TRBV11-1	.	TRBJ2-1	CTCSPGLGNGQFF	TGTACCTGCAGCCCCGGTTTAGGCAATGGGCAGTTCTTC
once	TRBV6-1	TRBD2	TRBJ2-7	CASSRTSGVFAYEQYF	TGTGCCAGCAGTCGGACTAGCGGCGTCTTTGCCTACGAGCAATACTTC
.	TRBV29-1	.	TRBJ2-2	CSVGTEPNALELFF	TGCAGCGTTGGGACAGAGCCAAACGCCCTGGAGCTGTTTTTT
.	TRBV12-3/TRBV12-4	.	TRBJ1-1	CDSSLKNTEVFF	TGTGACAGTAGTTTAAAGAACACTGAAGTTTTCTTT
.	TRBV11-2	.	TRBJ1-6	CTSSLYIPNSPLHF	TGTACCAGCAGCTTATACATACCCAATTCACCCCTCCACTTT
.	TRBV7-8	.	TRBJ2-3	CASNSPSDTQYF	TGTGCCAGCAACTCCCCCTCAGATACGCAGTATTTT
.	TRBV4-3	.	TRBJ2-4	CVRSQEEGSIQYF	TGCGTCAGAAGCCAAGAGGAGGGCAGTATTCAGTACTTC
many	TRBV6-1	.	TRBJ1-2	CASTQDNYGYTF	TGTGCCAGCACCCAGGACAACTATGGCTACACCTTC
.	TRBV5-4	.	TRBJ2-3	CAGSWRDTQYF	TGTGCCGGTTCGTGGCGGGACACGCAGTATTTT
.	TRBV11-2	.	TRBJ2-5	CASSLARLALEKKETQYF	TGTGCCAGCAGCTTAGCGAGGTTGGCCCTGGAAAAAAAAGAGACCCAGTACTTC
many	TRBV28	TRBD1	TRBJ1-5	CASSLWTGGNQPQHF	TGTGCCAGCAGCCTCTGGACAGGGGGGAATCAGCCCCAGCATTTT
.	TRBV10-3	.	TRBJ2-7	CAISAGDSRHEHYF	TGTGCCATCAGTGCGGGGGACAGTCGGCACGAGCATTACTTC
.	TRBV19	.	TRBJ1-5	CASRREGGRRNNQPQHF	TGTGCCAGTAGAAGAGAGGGGGGCCGGAGGAACAATCAGCCCCAGCATTTT
many	TRBV12-3/TRBV12-4	TRBD2	TRBJ2-3	CASSPGTRPDTQYF	TGTGCCAGCAGTCCCGGGACTAGGCCAGATACGCAGTATTTT
many	TRBV11-2	TRBD2	TRBJ2-7	CASRQGLAGGWSYGQYF	TGTGCCAGCAGACAAGGACTAGCGGGAGGGTGGTCCTACGGGCAGTACTTC
.	TRBV29-1	TRBD2	TRBJ2-2	CSVTLAANTVELFF	TGCAGCGTTACACTAGCGGCTAACACCGTGGAGCTGTTTTTC
.	TRBV11-2	.	TRBJ2-7	CASSLETAPKSYEQYF	TGTGCCAGCAGCTTAGAGACGGCACCAAAATCCTACGAGCAGTACTTC
many	TRBV5-6	.	TRBJ2-5	CASSLEASQETQYF	TGTGCCAGCAGCTTGGAGGCTAGCCAAGAGACCCAGTACTTC
many	TRBV29-1	.	TRBJ2-7	CSVGSAITYEQYF	TGCAGCGTTGGAAGTGCCATAACCTACGAGCAGTACTTC
.	TRBV11-3	.	TRBJ2-1	CASSLGVLNNERFF	TGTGCCAGCAGCTTAGGCGTCTTGAACAATGAGCGGTTCTTC
.	TRBV10-1	TRBD1	TRBJ2-7	CACSRDRGLEQYF	TGCGCCTGCAGTAGGGACAGGGGGCTCGAGCAGTACTTC
.	TRBV11-1	TRBD2	TRBJ2-1	CASRPLGLAGVGEQFF	TGTGCCAGCAGACCCCTGGGACTAGCGGGAGTCGGGGAGCAGTTCTTC
once	TRBV12-3/TRBV12-4	.	TRBJ2-1	CVSSRTAGNLYNEQFF	TGTGTCAGCAGTCGCACCGCTGGAAACCTTTACAATGAGCAGTTCTTT
few	TRBV14	TRBD1	TRBJ1-5	CASSQGQGQPQHF	TGTGCCAGCAGCCAAGGACAGGGTCAGCCCCAGCATTTT
.	TRBV5-5	TRBD2	TRBJ2-1	CASSLEGTSGGNEQFF	TGTGCCAGCAGCTTGGAAGGGACTAGCGGGGGGAATGAGCAGTTCTTC
once	TRBV5-4	TRBD1	TRBJ2-1	CAGSMGQGYNEQFF	TGTGCCGGCAGCATGGGACAGGGCTACAATGAGCAGTTCTTC
.	TRBV6-2/TRBV6-3	.	TRBJ2-2	CVSESGIGHTGELFF	TGTGTCAGCGAATCCGGGATAGGGCACACCGGGGAGCTGTTTTTT